This entry lists 27 T cell receptor beta chains sequenced from one sample in a study of CD8 T cells in Susac syndrome. A quantity of about 0.5 to 1 ug RNA underwent reverse transcription using random hexamers. MiXCR was run by TCRdb on the immunoSEQ multiplex PCR reads, yielding one entry per CDR3 protein. The top ten hold roughly 0.16% of the sample, which has tens of thousands of distinct CDR3 sequences, 93% seen once. Specimen: CD4+ T cells from PBMCs. All receptors come from a human donor with Susac syndrome.

The chain recombines TRBV21-1 with TRBJ1-1. TRBV21-1 is noted as a pseudogene. CDR3 size: 15 residues. CDR3 nucleotides: TGTGCCAGCAGCAAAGGGCAGGGATTGAACACTGAAGCTTTCTTT. As protein: CASSKGQGLNTEAFF.

This clonotype was seen just once. The chain recombines TRBV11-3 with TRBJ2-6; 8 bases fit TRBD1. Trimming removed 4 bases from V and 4 bases from J; junction bases left unmatched: 12. Germline loops: CDR1 SGHNT, CDR2 YENEEA. The length of the CDR3 is 18 residues. In DNA, the CDR3 is TGTGCCAGCAGCTCTGGACAGGGCATACCCCTCGGGGCCAACGTCCTGACTTTC. Its protein is CASSSGQGIPLGANVLTF.

The V call is TRBV4-2, the J call TRBJ1-5; possibly TRBD1 for D (6 bases). V was pared by 0 bases and J by 2 bases, with 11 bases between. Germline V lookup: CDR1 LGHNA, CDR2 YNFKEQ. The CDR3 spans 16 residues. This CDR3 is CASSQDGGAGNQPQHF. CDR3 DNA sequence: TGTGCCAGCAGCCAAGATGGGGGGGCTGGCAATCAGCCCCAGCATTTT.

The V and J genes are TRBV2 and TRBJ2-1; D not resolved. The CDR3 length is 15 residues. Germline CDR1 SNHLY, CDR2 FYNNEI. Trimming removed 4 bases at V and 8 bases at J, with 18 bases between. Here the CDR3 DNA reads TGTGCCAGCAGTGCTGTGCACGATTTTGAGGATGAGCAGTTCTTC. It encodes CASSAVHDFEDEQFF.

This chain uses TRBV25-1 with TRBJ2-5; 13 bases align to TRBD2. Germline CDR1 and CDR2: MGHDK and SYGVNS. V lost 1 base and J lost 4; bases outside the gene matches: 3. This CDR3 comprises 16 residues. CDR3 protein: CASSESGTSGAETQYF. The CDR3 DNA reads as TGTGCCAGCAGTGAATCAGGGACTAGCGGGGCAGAGACCCAGTACTTC.

The chain has TRBV6-2 or TRBV6-3 and TRBJ2-3, with unresolved D. This CDR3 has 13 amino acids. The ends were cut back, 5 bases at V and 0 bases at J, with 6 bases in the middle. CDR1 is MNHEY, CDR2 SVGEGT, per germline. In DNA, the CDR3 is TGTGCCAGCAGTGCGGACAGCACAGATACGCAGTATTTT. It yields the protein CASSADSTDTQYF.

The V call is TRBV5-1, the J call TRBJ2-3; perhaps TRBD2 as D (6 bases). Germline values: CDR1 SGHRS, CDR2 YFSETQ. This CDR3 is built from 13 residues. The V and J ends lost 0 bases and 5 bases respectively, with 7 bases between them. CDR3 sequence reads: CASSLGGVDTQYF. As DNA, the CDR3 is TGCGCCAGCAGCTTGGGCGGGGTAGATACGCAGTATTTT.

The genes are TRBV3-1 and TRBJ2-7; TRBD1 agrees at 10 bases. V was pared by 5 bases and J by 6 bases, with 7 bases of the junction left unmatched. CDR3 length: 14 residues. CDR1 and CDR2 (germline): LGHDT, YNNKEL (reference sequence). The CDR3 DNA follows: TGTGCCAGCAGCAGGTCCGGGACAGGGGTCGAGCAGTACTTC. This sequence encodes CASSRSGTGVEQYF.

A few counts support this clonotype. The chain is built from TRBV4-1 and TRBJ2-1; 10 bases map to TRBD2. V trimming: 5 bases; J trimming: 6 bases; junction bases outside the gene matches: 4. The CDR3 has 14 residues. Germline CDR1 and CDR2: MGHRA and YSYEKL. The CDR3 sequence: CASSDQRGGNEQFF. The DNA for the CDR3 is TGCGCCAGCAGCGATCAGCGGGGGGGCAATGAGCAGTTCTTC.

J is TRBJ1-3 and V is TRBV6-6; tentatively, D is TRBD1 (5 bases). There are 16 residues in the CDR3. V was pared by 2 bases and J by 0 bases, with 11 bases between. Germline values: CDR1 MNHNY, CDR2 SVGAGI (reference sequence). CDR3: CASSYGDSRSGNTIYF. CDR3 nucleotide sequence: TGTGCCAGCAGTTACGGCGACAGTCGCTCTGGAAACACCATATATTTT.

The chain has TRBV29-1 and TRBJ2-1; 9 bases agree with TRBD2. The CDR3 consists of 14 residues. The germline gives CDR1 SQVTM, CDR2 ANQGSEA. The CDR3 DNA is TGCAACGGGGGGCGGGGGGGCGCCTACAATGAGCAGTTCTTC. This encodes CNGGRGGAYNEQFF.

This chain joins TRBV7-3 and TRBJ2-1, with 8 nucleotides matching TRBD1. The germline V gene has CDR1 SGHTA and CDR2 FQGTGA. This CDR3 region has 15 residues. The ends lost 1 base at V and 5 bases at J; junction bases unmatched: 4. The CDR3 loop is CASSLNTGGNNEQFF. CDR3 coding DNA: TGTGCCAGCAGCTTAAACACAGGGGGGAACAATGAGCAGTTCTTC. The variable domain in full, with the rest retrieved from reference TRBV7-3 and TRBJ2-1, is GAGVSQTPSNKVTEKGKYVELRCDPISGHTALYWYRQSLGQGPEFLIYFQGTGAADDSGLPNDRFFAVRPEGSVSTLKIQRTERGDSAVYLCASSLNTGGNNEQFFGPGTRLTVL.

The chain recombines TRBV5-1 with TRBJ2-4; D is undetermined. The CDR3 is 18 residues long. CDR1 SGHRS and CDR2 YFSETQ come from the germline V gene. V lost 4 bases, J lost 1 base, and 21 bases lay in between. The DNA for the CDR3 is TGCGCCAGCAGCGAGCCCCTTGACACTTTCTCTGCCAAAAACATTCAGTACTTC. This sequence encodes CASSEPLDTFSAKNIQYF.

This clonotype was picked up one time. This chain connects TRBV18 to TRBJ2-7; 10 bases match TRBD2. Germline V gene lookup returns CDR1 KGHSH and CDR2 LQKENI. J lost 4 bases, V lost 2 bases, and 5 bases had no gene match. CDR3 length: 15 amino acids. The chain's CDR3 is CASSPRTSGAYEQYF. The CDR3 DNA is TGTGCCAGCTCACCAAGGACTAGCGGAGCTTACGAGCAGTACTTC.

V is TRBV29-1 and J is TRBJ2-1, with D unresolved. Trimming removed 4 bases at V and 7 bases at J, with 2 bases between. The CDR3 contains 9 residues. Germline lookup yields CDR1 SQVTM and CDR2 ANQGSEA. The CDR3 spells CSVANEQFF. DNA of the CDR3: TGCAGCGTTGCTAATGAGCAGTTCTTC.

J is TRBJ1-2 and V is TRBV18; the D is unclear. The length of the CDR3 is 15 residues. Trimming stripped 3 bases from V and 10 bases from J, with 21 bases between. Germline-derived CDR1 and CDR2 are KGHSH and LQKENI. The CDR3 loop reads CASSPQFEPKPLYTF. CDR3 sequence (DNA): TGTGCCAGCTCACCGCAGTTCGAACCCAAACCTCTCTACACCTTC.

The count of this clonotype is one. This chain uses TRBV7-9 with TRBJ2-5; 9 bases are a match to TRBD1. After removal of 6 bases from V and 5 bases from J, the junction contained 7 bases not matched to a gene. The CDR3 consists of 14 residues. Per the germline V gene, CDR1 is SEHNR and CDR2 is FQNEAQ (reference sequence). CDR3 in DNA: TGTGCCAGCAGTCCCGGGACAGGGCACGAGACCCAGTACTTC. It specifies CASSPGTGHETQYF.

The chain links TRBV3-1 to TRBJ1-1, with D unresolved. CDR1 is LGHDT, CDR2 YNNKEL, per germline (reference sequence). The CDR3 is made up of 12 amino acids. The germline V and J ends were trimmed by 3 bases and 4 bases, with 6 bases remaining between them. Written as DNA, the CDR3 is TGTGCCAGCAGCCAGGGTACCACTGAAGCTTTCTTT. It translates to CASSQGTTEAFF.

The chain combines TRBV12-3 or TRBV12-4 with TRBJ2-3; D perhaps matches TRBD2 (5 bases). The CDR3 runs 16 residues. V lost 5 bases and J 0 bases, leaving 15 bases between the germline ends. In DNA form, the CDR3 reads TGTGCCAGCAGTGGATCAGCCGGGATAAGCACAGATACGCAGTATTTT. It translates to CASSGSAGISTDTQYF.

The genes are TRBV7-2 and TRBJ2-3; D uncertain. Germline CDR1 reads SGHTA; CDR2 reads FQGNSA. This CDR3 has 13 residues. Trimming removed 7 bases from V and 2 bases from J, with 10 bases in between. The CDR3 sequence is CASTDGNTDTQYF. DNA for the CDR3: TGTGCCAGCACCGACGGTAACACAGATACGCAGTATTTT.

CDR3 loop: CASRQGVGANVLTF. In DNA, the CDR3 is TGTGCCAGCAGACAGGGTGTGGGGGCCAACGTCCTGACTTTC. The chain has TRBV2 and TRBJ2-6; maybe TRBD1 (6 bases). The CDR3 length is 14 residues. V lost 6 bases to trimming and J lost 4 bases, with 10 bases between them. CDR1 and CDR2 (germline): SNHLY, FYNNEI. The whole variable domain, remainder taken from reference TRBV2 and TRBJ2-6, is EPEVTQTPSHQVTQMGQEVILRCVPISNHLYFYWYRQILGQKVEFLVSFYNNEISEKSEIFDDQFSVERPDGSNFTLKIRSTKLEDSAMYFCASRQGVGANVLTFGAGSRLTVL.

CDR3 sequence reads: CASSSSGAGAGYTF. The CDR3 region has the DNA TGTGCCAGCAGCTCTAGCGGCGCAGGCGCCGGCTACACCTTC. The V and J genes are TRBV7-6 and TRBJ1-2; D gene uncertain. Trimming cost V 4 bases and J 8 bases, with 17 bases left between them. In germline, CDR1 is SGHVS, CDR2 FNYEAQ. This CDR3 has 14 amino acids.

In its sample, this clonotype was seen once. The V gene is TRBV19, the J gene TRBJ1-5; tentatively, D is TRBD1 (5 bases). Germline V gene lookup returns CDR1 LNHDA and CDR2 SQIVND (reference sequence). V lost 0 bases and J 2 bases, leaving 11 bases between the germline ends. This CDR3 has 16 residues. This CDR3 is CASSIEGVRGNQPQHF. CDR3 in DNA: TGTGCCAGTAGTATAGAGGGGGTGCGCGGCAATCAGCCCCAGCATTTT.

The V gene is TRBV3-1, the J gene TRBJ2-3; 9 bases fit TRBD1. This CDR3 is 15 amino acids long. V was pared by 6 bases and J by 0 bases, with 4 bases of the junction left unmatched. The V gene's germline CDR1 is LGHDT and CDR2 YNNKEL (reference sequence). The CDR3 region is CASRPTGGSTDTQYF. The CDR3 DNA follows: TGTGCCAGCAGACCGACAGGGGGGAGCACAGATACGCAGTATTTT.

The chain carries TRBV11-3 and TRBJ2-1; 8 bases are a match to TRBD1. The CDR3 spans 17 residues. Germline V gene data show CDR1 as SGHNT and CDR2 as YENEEA. The trim removed 1 base at V and 0 bases at J, leaving 5 bases unmatched. CDR3 sequence: CASSLGPGTGSYNEQFF. The CDR3 DNA sequence: TGTGCCAGCAGCTTAGGCCCTGGGACAGGCTCCTACAATGAGCAGTTCTTC.

The V gene is TRBV18, the J gene TRBJ1-5; no definite D call. Germline V lookup: CDR1 KGHSH, CDR2 LQKENI. V was clipped by 6 bases and J by 2 bases, with 23 bases between them. CDR3 length equals 18 residues. CDR3 nucleotides: TGTGCCAGCTCCCTGGTGGTGAATGGGGTAGGTGGCAATCAGCCCCAGCATTTT. Translating gives CASSLVVNGVGGNQPQHF.

V usage is TRBV7-9 and J usage is TRBJ1-3; D is uncertain. V lost 7 bases and J 0 bases, leaving 13 bases between the germline ends. CDR1 and CDR2 from the germline V gene are SEHNR and FQNEAQ (reference sequence). The CDR3 consists of 15 residues. CDR3 sequence reads: CASIPQPSSGNTIYF. CDR3 bases: TGTGCCAGCATCCCGCAACCGAGCTCTGGAAACACCATATATTTT. Looking up the rest from reference TRBV7-9 and TRBJ1-3 gives the full variable domain: DTGVSQNPRHKITKRGQNVTFRCDPISEHNRLYWYRQTLGQGPEFLTYFQNEAQLEKSRLLSDRFSAERPKGSFSTLEIQRTEQGDSAMYLCASIPQPSSGNTIYFGEGSWLTVV.